The 24 T cell receptor beta chains below come from one sample, sequenced in a study of blood T cell repertoires in COVID-19. Clones were sequenced by immunoSEQ multiplex PCR, and TCRdb holds only the in-frame ones, with some missing. The table lists almost 350,000 clones, almost 90% of them singletons. Specimen: PBMCs or T cells enriched from blood (not recorded which). Receptor source: a woman younger than 45 who had been exposed to COVID-19.

The chain recombines TRBV5-4 with TRBJ2-5; TRBD2 matches 8 bases. Trimming cost V 3 bases and J 4 bases; bases outside gene matches: 5. Germline lookup yields CDR1 SGHNT and CDR2 YYREEE (reference sequence). This CDR3 spans 14 amino acids. CDR3 in amino acids: CASSSGGGTETQYF. CDR3 in DNA: TGTGCCAGCAGCTCGGGGGGGGGCACAGAGACCCAGTACTTC.

The V gene is TRBV28, the J gene TRBJ1-2; 7 bases align to TRBD1. This CDR3 has 14 residues. The J segment lost 5 bases and the V segment lost 6 bases, leaving 9 bases of the junction unmatched. The germline gives CDR1 MDHEN, CDR2 SYDVKM. CDR3 DNA: TGTGCCAGCAGCCCGACAGGGAACCAGTATGGCTACACCTTC. Its protein is CASSPTGNQYGYTF.

As for this clone: Distinct nucleotide sequences in the sample also encode this CDR3. This chain joins TRBV9 and TRBJ2-7; D is unclear. CDR1 and CDR2 from the germline V gene are SGDLS and YYNGEE. The CDR3 is 14 amino acids. V gave up 0 bases and J gave up 0 bases, with 7 bases separating them. Here the CDR3 reads CASSVVGSSYEQYF. The CDR3 DNA reads TGTGCCAGCAGCGTAGTGGGCAGCTCCTACGAGCAGTACTTC.

The chain carries TRBV28 and TRBJ2-2; 8 nucleotides align to TRBD2. The germline V gene has CDR1 MDHEN and CDR2 SYDVKM. J lost 1 base, V lost 3 bases, and 4 bases had no gene match. This CDR3 contains 16 residues. For the CDR3, the DNA is TGTGCCAGCAGTTTCGCTAGCGGGCTGAACACCGGGGAGCTGTTTTTT. Translated: CASSFASGLNTGELFF.

V is TRBV14 and J is TRBJ2-7; TRBD1 is a possible D gene (6 bases). Between the trimmed V and J ends, which lost 1 base and 2 bases, there was a span of 21 bases. The germline V gene has CDR1 SGHDN and CDR2 FVKESK. The CDR3 consists of 18 residues. The CDR3 nucleotides read TGTGCCAGCAGCCAAGCTTGGGGGCAGGCCTCAGTCCCCTACGAGCAGTACTTC. As protein: CASSQAWGQASVPYEQYF.

The chain links TRBV5-1 to TRBJ1-2, with 7 positions matching TRBD1. Germline-derived CDR1 and CDR2 are SGHRS and YFSETQ. The CDR3 has 14 amino acids. V lost 4 bases, J lost 2 bases, and 5 bases stayed unmatched. CDR3 region: CASSLGDSNYGYTF. The CDR3 DNA reads as TGCGCCAGCAGCCTAGGGGACAGCAACTATGGCTACACCTTC. Together with reference TRBV5-1 and TRBJ1-2, the CDR3 gives the full variable domain: KAGVTQTPRYLIKTRGQQVTLSCSPISGHRSVSWYQQTPGQGLQFLFEYFSETQRNKGNFPGRFSGRQFSNSRSEMNVSTLELGDSALYLCASSLGDSNYGYTFGSGTRLTVV.

The CDR3 reads CASGAGGGNEQFF. DNA for the CDR3: TGTGCCAGCGGCGCGGGAGGAGGCAATGAGCAGTTCTTC. The J gene is TRBJ2-1, the V gene TRBV7-3, with 8 bases identical to TRBD2. Trimming took 8 bases from V and 6 from J; bases not matched to a gene: 6. Germline CDR1 and CDR2: SGHTA and FQGTGA. The CDR3 loop spans 13 amino acids.

Written as DNA, the CDR3 is TGTGCCAGCAGCGTAGGACTCGGCCACGGGGAGCTGTTTTTT. Translating it yields CASSVGLGHGELFF. The V and J genes are TRBV9 and TRBJ2-2; D unresolved. Per germline, CDR1 SGDLS and CDR2 YYNGEE. This CDR3 contains 14 residues. The V end was cut by 0 bases, the J end by 7 bases, with 10 bases between.

CDR3 loop: CASSLQGAWNEQFF. Here the CDR3 DNA reads TGTGCCAGCAGCCTACAGGGGGCGTGGAATGAGCAGTTCTTC. The rearrangement joins TRBV7-8 to TRBJ2-1; 9 nucleotides match TRBD1. This CDR3 is built from 14 residues. From germline, CDR1 is SGHVS and CDR2 FQNEAQ. After removal of 5 bases from V and 7 bases from J, the junction contained 6 bases not matched to a gene.

The genes are TRBV7-9 and TRBJ1-1; 9 bases map to TRBD1. J lost 5 bases, V lost 6 bases, and 13 bases had no gene match. Germline lookup yields CDR1 SEHNR and CDR2 FQNEAQ (reference sequence). The CDR3 loop spans 16 amino acids. CDR3 sequence: CASSRVAGTGRTEAFF. The CDR3, as DNA: TGTGCCAGCAGTCGGGTGGCCGGGACAGGGCGGACTGAAGCTTTCTTT.

In regard to this clone: Additional DNA sequences in this sample encode the identical CDR3. V is TRBV3-1 (or the pseudogene TRBV3-2) and J is TRBJ2-5; tentatively, D is TRBD2 (5 bases). V was trimmed by 1 base and J by 5 bases, leaving 11 bases between them. The germline CDR1 and CDR2 sequences are LGHDT and YNNKEL (reference sequence). The CDR3 has 14 residues. The DNA for the CDR3 is TGTGCCAGCAGCCAAGGGACTTCGAGGGAGACCCAGTACTTC. This encodes CASSQGTSRETQYF.

The chain uses TRBV30 and TRBJ1-4; D possibly corresponds to TRBD1 (5 bases). CDR3 length: 14 amino acids. CDR1 is GTSNPN, CDR2 SVGIG, per germline (reference sequence). V dropped 0 bases and J dropped 12 bases, with 17 bases sitting between them. CDR3 protein: CAWSVPPGRGELFF. CDR3 coding DNA: TGTGCCTGGAGTGTTCCACCTGGGCGGGGGGAACTGTTTTTT.

The sample holds a few counts of this clone. The chain recombines TRBV4-1 with TRBJ1-6; D call uncertain. V lost 0 bases to trimming and J lost 6 bases, with 12 bases between them. CDR1 MGHRA and CDR2 YSYEKL come from the germline V gene. This CDR3 is built from 16 residues. The DNA for the CDR3 is TGCGCCAGCAGCCAAGAAAGTTCGGGGTTTAATTCACCCCTCCACTTT. This codes for CASSQESSGFNSPLHF.

The chain carries TRBV6-6 and TRBJ2-1, with 10 bases matching TRBD2. V was pared by 0 bases and J by 9 bases, with 8 bases of the junction left unmatched. CDR3 length: 16 residues. Germline V gene sequence: CDR1 MNHNY, CDR2 SVGAGI (reference sequence). CDR3 nucleotide sequence: TGTGCCAGCAGTTACTCGGCTAGCGGGAGCGGGGGTGAGCAGTTCTTC. Translated, it gives CASSYSASGSGGEQFF.

This chain links TRBV6-5 with TRBJ1-2; possible D gene TRBD1, 6 bases. This CDR3 region has 13 residues. CDR1 and CDR2 (germline): MNHEY, SVGAGI. V lost 5 bases to trimming and J lost 5 bases, with 12 bases between them. CDR3 in DNA: TGTGCCAGCAGTACCTGGACAGCTTATGGCTACACCTTC. It encodes CASSTWTAYGYTF.

This chain connects TRBV7-9 to TRBJ2-4, with 7 bases identical to TRBD1. The CDR3 extends over 15 amino acids. The V gene's germline CDR1 is SEHNR and CDR2 FQNEAQ (reference sequence). V was pared by 6 bases and J by 4 bases, with 9 bases of the junction left unmatched. The CDR3, as DNA: TGTGCCAGCAGTGACCACAACAGGGGAAAAAACATTCAGTACTTC. It is translated as CASSDHNRGKNIQYF.

V is TRBV5-1 and J is TRBJ2-7; TRBD2 matches 7 bases. The CDR3 is 14 amino acids. The junction had 10 bases not matched to a gene; V was cut back by 7 bases and J by 3 bases. Germline V gene sequence: CDR1 SGHRS, CDR2 YFSETQ. This CDR3 reads CASGPSGAFYEQYF. The CDR3 nucleotides are TGCGCCAGCGGCCCTAGCGGAGCCTTCTACGAGCAGTACTTC.

This clone was detected only once. The gene calls are TRBV14 and TRBJ1-1, with 7 bases fitting TRBD1. The V gene's germline CDR1 is SGHDN and CDR2 FVKESK. The V gene end was trimmed by 4 bases and the J gene end by 10 bases; junction bases not matched to a gene: 9. CDR3 length equals 13 residues. The CDR3 nucleotides read TGTGCCAGCAGCCTTGGACAGGTCATAGGAGCTTTCTTT. Protein: CASSLGQVIGAFF.

In DNA form, the CDR3 reads TGTGCCAGCAGCGCTTCCCGGGACTCATCCTACAATGAGCAGTTCTTC. As protein: CASSASRDSSYNEQFF. The J gene is TRBJ2-1, the V gene TRBV11-3, with D possibly being TRBD2 (6 bases). The CDR3 contains 16 residues. Per germline, CDR1 SGHNT and CDR2 YENEEA. With 5 bases removed from V and 1 base from J, the gap between germline ends came to 15 bases.

This clone was found once. The chain links TRBV5-1 to TRBJ2-3; 7 nucleotides agree with TRBD2. Unmatched junction bases numbered 8, after V lost 4 bases and J lost 0 bases. The CDR3 has 16 amino acids. Germline CDR1 SGHRS, CDR2 YFSETQ. CDR3 region: CASSPRLAASTDTQYF. In nucleotides, the CDR3 is TGCGCCAGCAGCCCACGCCTAGCGGCTAGCACAGATACGCAGTATTTT.

The chain joins TRBV9 to TRBJ2-7; D perhaps matches TRBD1 (5 bases). CDR3 length: 14 amino acids. The V gene lost 1 base and the J gene lost 2 bases, with 10 bases spanning the gap. Germline CDR1 reads SGDLS; CDR2 reads YYNGEE. Here the CDR3 reads CASSVQGSAYEQYF. CDR3 nucleotides: TGTGCCAGCAGCGTACAGGGAAGCGCCTACGAGCAGTACTTC.

The chain has TRBV6-5 and TRBJ2-7; 11 nucleotides agree with TRBD2. Germline CDR1 MNHEY, CDR2 SVGAGI. The CDR3 has 15 amino acids. The trim removed 10 bases at V and 6 bases at J, leaving 14 bases unmatched. The chain's CDR3 is CATLPIAGGGAEQYF. The CDR3 DNA is TGTGCCACCCTACCCATAGCGGGAGGGGGGGCCGAGCAGTACTTC.

V gene TRBV30 combines with J gene TRBJ2-1; weak D call: TRBD2 (6 bases). With 2 bases removed from V and 11 bases from J, the gap between germline ends came to 19 bases. The CDR3 sequence is 14 residues long. Germline V gene data show CDR1 as GTSNPN and CDR2 as SVGIG (reference sequence). The CDR3 coding sequence is TGTGCCTGGAGTCGGGACTTCACGCACTCAAAGCAGTTCTTC. Its protein is CAWSRDFTHSKQFF.

This sequence joins TRBV28 and TRBJ1-4; 7 positions agree with TRBD1. After removal of 8 bases from V and 5 bases from J, the junction contained 5 bases not matched to a gene. Germline assignment: CDR1 MDHEN and CDR2 SYDVKM. This CDR3 region has 13 residues. The CDR3 DNA sequence: TGTGCCAGCTTAGGGGGCGGGAATGAAAAACTGTTTTTT. This encodes CASLGGGNEKLFF.